The 9 T cell receptor beta chains reported below all come from one sample, sequenced in a study of T cells in Graves' hyperthyroidism and ophthalmopathy. RNA transcripts gave rise to amplified TCR beta CDR3 regions. HTBI primers were used for first-round RT-PCR of the TCR CDR3. TCRdb redid the calling of the multiplex PCR reads with MiXCR, one entry per CDR3 protein. The sample has hundreds of thousands of distinct CDR3 sequences; approximately 15% are singletons. Sequenced sample: blood. These receptors originate from a woman aged 55-75 years with Graves' ophthalmopathy.

This clonotype was picked up many times. The chain recombines TRBV2 with TRBJ2-3; D call uncertain. This CDR3 is 13 amino acids long. V was trimmed by 7 bases and J by 2 bases, leaving 10 bases between them. Germline lookup yields CDR1 SNHLY and CDR2 FYNNEI. The CDR3 nucleotides are TGTGCCAGCAACGGACCTTTCACAGATACGCAGTATTTT. Residues: CASNGPFTDTQYF.

J is TRBJ1-2 and V is TRBV29-1, with TRBD1 matching 10 bases. The CDR3 totals 14 residues. Per the germline V gene, CDR1 is SQVTM and CDR2 is ANQGSEA. J was trimmed by 6 bases and V by 3 bases; bases with no gene match: 7. The CDR3: CSVDRDRGPHGYTF. For the CDR3, the DNA is TGCAGCGTTGACAGGGACAGGGGTCCGCATGGCTACACCTTC.

There are many counts of this clonotype. The rearrangement uses TRBV5-1 and TRBJ2-3; 9 nucleotides match TRBD2. The junction had 6 bases not matched to a gene; V was cut back by 4 bases and J by 0 bases. Germline assignment: CDR1 SGHRS and CDR2 YFSETQ. The CDR3 length is 16 residues. This chain's CDR3 is CASSGGSGGSTDTQYF. CDR3 bases: TGCGCCAGCAGCGGGGGTAGCGGGGGAAGCACAGATACGCAGTATTTT.

The rearrangement links TRBV27 to TRBJ2-2; D is unresolved. With 0 bases removed from V and 7 bases from J, the gap between germline ends came to 6 bases. From germline, CDR1 is MNHEY and CDR2 SMNVEV (reference sequence). The CDR3 has 13 residues. The CDR3, as DNA: TGTGCCAGCAGTTTATCGAGACTCGGGGAGCTGTTTTTT. Its protein is CASSLSRLGELFF.

This clonotype was detected ten times or more. The chain links TRBV27 to TRBJ2-7; TRBD2 matches 13 bases. This CDR3 is built from 14 residues. In germline, CDR1 is MNHEY, CDR2 SMNVEV (reference sequence). V trimming: 7 bases; J trimming: 7 bases; junction bases outside the gene matches: 7. The CDR3 coding sequence is TGTGCCAGCAAGAGGACTAGCGGGAGTGGGGAGCAGTACTTC. Amino acids: CASKRTSGSGEQYF.

The table lists this clonotype with a few counts. The chain employs TRBV29-1 and TRBJ1-1; possibly TRBD1 for D (6 bases). The CDR3 runs to 10 residues. Germline CDR1 reads SQVTM; CDR2 reads ANQGSEA. Deletions cut 5 bases from V and 7 bases from J, with 8 bases between. This chain's CDR3 is CSVRGLEAFF. The CDR3, as DNA: TGCAGCGTTCGGGGGCTTGAAGCTTTCTTT.

This clonotype was counted ten times or more. V usage is TRBV7-8 and J usage is TRBJ1-1; D is unresolved. V lost 4 bases to trimming and J lost 0 bases, with 6 bases between them. This CDR3 is 13 amino acids long. Germline CDR1 reads SGHVS; CDR2 reads FQNEAQ. Here the CDR3 reads CASSSAVNTEAFF. The CDR3 DNA reads as TGTGCCAGCAGCTCGGCGGTGAACACTGAAGCTTTCTTT.

Comments on this clonotype: A single base separates this from a much larger clone, so it may be a read error. The chain carries TRBV6-5 and TRBJ2-7; TRBD2 matches at 11 bases. This CDR3 region has 16 residues. The germline gives CDR1 MNHEY, CDR2 SVGAGI. DNA for the CDR3: TGTGCCAGCGGTTACCGACTAGCGGGATTACACTACGAGCAGTACTTC. Amino acid sequence: CASGYRLAGLHYEQYF.

There are many counts of this clonotype. This chain uses TRBV2 with TRBJ2-7; 12 bases align to TRBD1. Looked up from germline, CDR1 is SNHLY and CDR2 is FYNNEI. J gave up 5 bases and V 7 bases, and 9 bases lay outside the gene matches. The CDR3 is 15 residues long. The CDR3 nucleotides are TGTGCCAGCACAGAGGGGACAGGGGGCAACAACGAGCAGTACTTC. Its protein product is CASTEGTGGNNEQYF.